This entry describes one T cell receptor (beta chain). This receptor's antigen is unknown. Nothing much larger sits one base from this clone, and base qualities are not available. The CDR3 measures 15 amino acids from cysteine to phenylalanine. This entry keeps only the CDR3 DNA: 45 bases, framed from base 1. Ends trimmed: V by 5 bases, J by 6 bases; bases unmatched to a gene: 7. The germline V gene specifies SGHVS as CDR1 and FQNEAQ as CDR2. Blood samples were collected up to 4 times in the first month after transplant and then at least monthly when available. Libraries were built with the immunoSEQ multiplex PCR assay. For most patients, high-throughput TCR-beta CDR3 sequencing of genomic DNA was performed by Adaptive Biotechnologies. As for the authors' bioinformatics: Adaptive's ImmunoSEQ software supplied the TCR sequencing data for 15 to 20 patients, while MiXCR and VDJtools were used to process three other patients. CDR3 nucleotide sequences shared by donor and recipient were removed because the origin of these sequences could not be assigned. To count as alloreactive, a clone needed at least 2-fold expansion over unstimulated cells and a minimum CFSE-low frequency of 0.002% (template counts) or 0.001% (read counts). Clones detected in sequenced pre-transplant spleen, lymph node, or MLR CFSE-low populations of the donor or recipient were defined as mappable. The cumulative frequency of alloreactive clones was calculated as a percentage of all sequences, weighted by copy number. Entries here come from immuneACCESS through TCRdb and include only in-frame sequences with V and J called. Some clones fail to appear in such tables; in the studies checked, an unresolved V gene covers under half of the shortfall, and the cause of the remainder is unknown. V and J calls and clone size are copied from that table; D and trimming were computed from the DNA. The sample data list more than 25,000 clones, and 93% of these were observed just once. In total, the top ten clones hold about 0.49% of the sample.

This specimen comes from a study of graft-versus-host responses after intestinal transplantation listed by TCRdb under 2021. With regard to the full study: The transplants that recipients received were multivisceral, liver-intestinal, or isolated intestinal. Donor T cell macrochimerism was defined as a peak of at least 4% donor T cells among recipient peripheral blood mononuclear cells. To identify alloreactive clones, pre-transplant mixed lymphocyte reaction products were sequenced and then compared with unstimulated pre-transplant donor and recipient T cells. Of the roughly 24 intestinal transplant recipients enrolled in the cohort, one of whom was a retransplant, a few patients without pretransplant specimens were excluded. All recipients received anti-thymocyte globulin induction followed by maintenance tacrolimus and steroids for roughly 3 years. After intestinal transplantation, graft-versus-host and host-versus-graft alloreactive T cell clones were followed in the graft, circulation and bone marrow using bulk TCR-beta CDR3 sequencing. Rather than going through the commercial service, samples from three later patients were sequenced in-house on an Illumina MiSeq and processed with MiXCR.

Study-wide findings and limitations: Early after transplant, peak levels of circulating GvH clones were associated with declines in HvG clones. The conclusions were limited by the relatively low number and heterogeneity of the intestinal transplant patients. GvH clones were found in recipient bone marrow, and some of the GvH clones appeared earlier in ileal mucosa or blood, which is consistent with an intestinal mucosal origin. Patients with donor T cell macrochimerism had high GvH to HvG T cell clonal ratios in their allografts.

The sequence is built from TRBV7-8 and TRBJ1-4, and TRBD1 aligns with 9 junction nucleotides. This specimen consisted of PBMCs, obtained 18 days after transplant. The sequence was collected from a human patient who received an intestinal transplant, so some T cells may come from the graft donor. The DNA is as follows: TGTGCCAGCAGCCGCACAGGGGGCAGGGATGAAAAACTGTTTTTT. Its translation is CASSRTGGRDEKLFF.